The source of this T cell receptor beta chain is a study of CD8 T cells in ankylosing spondylitis. General study findings and limits: Past research had described some motif variants in reactive arthritis synovial fluid and blood. Researchers reportedly found disease-linked clones significantly enriched in matched ankylosing spondylitis synovial fluid. Characteristic of ankylosing spondylitis blood, it appeared, was a TCR beta motif comprising several highly homologous variants.

Comments on this clonotype: Its antigen is unidentified.

In making TCR beta libraries, quantitative 5'-RACE with molecular barcodes was used. Via MiXCR, TCRdb re-called the 5' RACE reads, giving one row per CDR3 protein. The sample carries 750,000 to 850,000 distinct CDR3 sequences, roughly 12% recorded once. The V segment lost 6 bases and the J segment 2 bases; nucleotides outside the gene matches: 10. This CDR3 has 16 residues. CDR1 DFQATT and CDR2 SNEGSKA come from the germline V gene (reference sequence). The TCR comes from a male donor with ankylosing spondylitis. The specimen sequenced was blood, either unsorted or a sorted T cell fraction (not recorded which). This chain joins TRBV20-1 and TRBJ2-7, with 13 bases matching TRBD2. CDR3 amino acids: CSALEPGTSGTYEQYF. Written as DNA, the CDR3 is TGCAGTGCGTTAGAGCCTGGGACTAGCGGGACCTACGAGCAGTACTTC.